This entry is about one T cell receptor beta chain. Its antigen is still unknown. No clone much larger than this one lies a single base away; base qualities are absent. The data are from a study of shared clonotypes between healthy human individuals (TCRdb year 2020). In terms of the full investigation: The cohort comprised two women and a few men aged 18 to 49 years. To increase sequencing depth and limit assay-specific biases, TCR repertoire library preparation and sequencing were carried out by different laboratories using diverse techniques. To estimate repertoire size and how much clonotypes are shared between individuals, the study performed deep sequencing of blood TCR repertoires from a few healthy adults. Between about 0.94 and 8.9 billion PBMCs per donor were obtained by leukapheresis. For each donor, CD4 naive and CD4 memory were each run on three plates, CD8 naive on two plates, and CD8 memory on one plate.

Using the deep immunoSEQ assay, TCR CDR3 regions were amplified from genomic DNA by multiplex PCR. Extracted genomic DNA from each cell subset was distributed evenly across all wells of several immunoSEQ 96-well plates, and each plate was treated as a replicate. For sorted subsets, each replicate PCR was loaded with 150 to 250 ng genomic DNA, equivalent to approximately 33,000 T cell genomes. Purified libraries were measured with a Qubit 3.0 fluorometer, size-checked on a Bioanalyzer 2100, and measured again with the KAPA Library Quantification kit. Every immunoSEQ 96-well plate was sequenced on a separate single-read 150-cycle Illumina NextSeq 550 flow cell. As for the original processing: The immunoSEQ output contained only junctional sequences without quality scores, so filtering could not match that applied to full-length reads. Sequences were annotated with PyIR, a Python wrapper for IgBLAST v1.9, and V/J genes and CDR3 were assigned using IMGT germline references. Reads with weak V/J assignments (E-value above 1e-6), missing CDR3, stop codons, out-of-frame junctions, or ambiguous translated residues were removed. V3J clonotypes were defined by identical inferred V gene, J gene, and CDR3 amino acid sequence. To compute the percentage overlap between repertoires, the number of shared unique clonotypes was divided by the size of the smaller repertoire. Richness of each repertoire was evaluated using RTK rarefaction, the Chao1 estimator, and Recon v2.1 estimates of unobserved clonotypes. Generation probabilities were computed with OLGA for all TCRbeta clonotypes obtained by the gDNA method from a few donors. The source is immuneACCESS, and TCRdb retained only in-frame sequences with V and J called. Part of the clones is not carried over; for the studies checked, unresolved V genes explain less than half of this, and the remainder is unexplained. That table furnishes V, J and clone size, whereas the DNA furnished D and trimming. The sample yields around 1,100,000 clones; approximately 77% were counted once. The ten largest clones take up almost 0.9% of the sample.

The CDR3 sequence holds 17 residues, the cysteine and phenylalanine included. Only the CDR3 DNA stays, 51 bases, in frame from base 1. Compared with germline, V lacks 0 bases and J lacks 0 bases; bases without a gene match: 7. The germline V gene provides CDR1 SGHRS and CDR2 YFSETQ. The donors were healthy, HIV-negative adults with no recently reported acute infections or vaccinations. Every donor was a Caucasian adult residing in Nashville, Tennessee, USA. CD4+ T cells were enriched by magnetic negative selection, after which naive cells were positively selected on CD45RA and the negative fraction was taken as the memory subset. Blood was collected by leukapheresis, and PBMCs were isolated by Ficoll-Histopaque density gradient centrifugation and then cryopreserved in liquid nitrogen vapor phase. Analytical flow cytometry was used to check the purity and quantity of each magnetically sorted T cell population. Genomic DNA was isolated from every sorted fraction and measured by UV absorbance on a Nanodrop 2000c.

Summary of the overall study and its limitations: Sampling was limited to blood, and TCR repertoires in tissue likely differ from TCR repertoires in blood. The small number of donors limited the genetic and exposure-history diversity represented. Rarefaction of sorted-subset datasets indicated incomplete sequencing despite the large sequencing depth. Larger estimated clonotype richness was generally found for naive subsets than for memory subsets. About 5% of naive CD4, 3.5% of naive CD8, 2.3% of memory CD4, and approximately 0.4% of memory CD8 clonotypes were shared across several donors. Higher generation probabilities were observed for clonotypes shared by all four sorted-subset donors than for non-shared clonotypes. Pairwise subsampling indicated that sequencing depth was expected to affect the degree of clonotype sharing among donors.

Sequenced input: memory CD4+ T cells from PBMCs. The sample's cell subset or site, from its label and the paper: CD45RA-negative fraction. Recombination linked TRBV5-1 to TRBJ2-7; 9 middle bases align to TRBD2. This receptor was taken from a man in his late teens or twenties in good health. Some clones in this sample may be carry-over from other donors' samples. CDR3 loop: CASSLGLSSGSSYEQYF. DNA sequence: TGCGCCAGCAGCTTGGGTTTGAGTAGCGGGAGCTCCTACGAGCAGTACTTC.